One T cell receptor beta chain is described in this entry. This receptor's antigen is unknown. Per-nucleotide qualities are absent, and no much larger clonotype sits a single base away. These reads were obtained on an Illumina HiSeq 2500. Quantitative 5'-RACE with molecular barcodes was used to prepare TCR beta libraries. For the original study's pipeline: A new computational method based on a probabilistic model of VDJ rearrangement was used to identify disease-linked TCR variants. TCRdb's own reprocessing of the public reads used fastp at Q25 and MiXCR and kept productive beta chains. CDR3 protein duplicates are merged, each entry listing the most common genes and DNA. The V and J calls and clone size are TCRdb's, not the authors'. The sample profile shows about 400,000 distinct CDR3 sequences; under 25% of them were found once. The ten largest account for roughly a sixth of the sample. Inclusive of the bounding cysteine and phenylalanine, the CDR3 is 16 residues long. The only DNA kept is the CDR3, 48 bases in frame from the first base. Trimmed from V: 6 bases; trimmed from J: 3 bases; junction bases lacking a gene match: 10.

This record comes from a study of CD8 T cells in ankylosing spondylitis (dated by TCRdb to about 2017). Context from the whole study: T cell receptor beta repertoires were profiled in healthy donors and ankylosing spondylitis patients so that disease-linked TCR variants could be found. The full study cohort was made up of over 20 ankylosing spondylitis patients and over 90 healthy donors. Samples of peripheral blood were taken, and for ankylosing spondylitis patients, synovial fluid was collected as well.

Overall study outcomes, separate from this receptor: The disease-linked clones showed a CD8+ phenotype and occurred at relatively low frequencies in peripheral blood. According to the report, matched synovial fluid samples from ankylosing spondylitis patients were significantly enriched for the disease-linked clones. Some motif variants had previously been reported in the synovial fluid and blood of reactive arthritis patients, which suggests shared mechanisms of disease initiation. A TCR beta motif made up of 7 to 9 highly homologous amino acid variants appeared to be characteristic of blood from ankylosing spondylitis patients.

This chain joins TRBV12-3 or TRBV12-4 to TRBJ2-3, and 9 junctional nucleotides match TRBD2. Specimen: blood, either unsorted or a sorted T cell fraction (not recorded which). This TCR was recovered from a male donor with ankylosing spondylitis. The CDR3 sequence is CASRPGGSGGTDTQYF. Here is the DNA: TGTGCCAGCAGACCCGGGGGTAGCGGGGGTACAGATACGCAGTATTTT.